A few counts support the clone carrying this T cell receptor beta chain. Its antigen is not identified. Each CDR3 protein is one row after TCRdb ran MiXCR on the 5' RACE reads. The sample records about 240,000 distinct CDR3 sequences, 12% being singletons. The data are from a study of identical twins. The germline gives CDR1 DFQATT, CDR2 SNEGSKA (reference sequence). J gave up 1 base and V 6 bases, and 8 bases lay outside the gene matches. This CDR3 spans 15 amino acids. Study results and limitations: Partly confounded zero-insertion analyses could result from invariant MAIT and iNKT cells.

Healthy Caucasians provided all donations. These records were also assigned to another study, of yellow fever vaccine responses in identical twins.

Sequencing was carried out using memory (CD45RO+) T cells sorted from blood. V and J are TRBV20-1 and TRBJ1-5, with 8 nucleotides matching TRBD1. This sequence originates from a woman aged 18-35 years in good health. The CDR3 loop is CSAPPRDRSNQPQHF. CDR3 nucleotides: TGCAGTGCCCCCCCCCGGGACAGGAGCAATCAGCCCCAGCATTTT.